Given below is one T cell receptor (beta chain) in context. The data derive from a study of blood T cell repertoires in COVID-19. The overall study: The study drew acute and convalescent COVID-19 samples from the United States, Italy and Spain. PBMCs, B-cell-depleted T cells, or T cells were the source of the cDNA or gDNA that made up the material.

Original methodology: For nucleated cells, counts were estimated from reference gene primer amplification. The table came from immunoSEQ multiplex PCR; TCRdb's copy has only in-frame clones and leaves some out. The V and J calls and clone size come from that table; D and trimming were worked out from the DNA. The table lists 100,000 to 140,000 clones, 88% of them singletons. Germline V gene lookup returns CDR1 MNHEY and CDR2 SVGEGT. CDR3 length: 18 residues. The trim removed 0 bases at V and 3 bases at J, leaving 8 bases unmatched. Material: peripheral blood. The source of this sequence is a man aged 50-60 years with active or convalescent COVID-19. The chain couples TRBV6-2 or TRBV6-3 to TRBJ1-5; 10 bases line up with TRBD1. The CDR3 DNA reads as TGTGCCAGCAGTTACTCTTATCGGGACAGGGGTCTCAATCAGCCCCAGCATTTT. Translating it yields CASSYSYRDRGLNQPQHF.